This TCR beta chain came from a study of response to subunit inactivated influenza vaccine. TCRdb fed the RT-PCR reads into MiXCR, producing one record per CDR3 protein. The table lists hundreds of thousands of distinct CDR3 sequences, roughly 20% of them singletons, with about a tenth in the top ten. V gave up 3 bases and J gave up 2 bases; unmatched junction bases: 5. The CDR3 contains 15 residues. Germline CDR1 reads ENHRY; CDR2 reads SYGVKD. Concerning this clonotype: Its target is unknown.

Overall study findings and caveats: Authors proposed each seasonal influenza vaccination draws in few new T cells.

Sequencing was performed on PBMCs from blood, taken approximately 5 days after vaccination. The chain employs TRBV10-3 and TRBJ2-5, with 8 bases lining up with TRBD2. The receptor was derived from a man in his forties or fifties who received an inactivated influenza vaccine. The CDR3 is CAISDTGTRQETQYF. The CDR3 DNA follows: TGTGCCATCAGTGACACCGGGACTAGACAAGAGACCCAGTACTTC.